This entry describes one T cell receptor (beta chain). The data were taken from a study of blood T cell dynamics during melanoma immunotherapy. Sample time point: pre-treatment baseline. One draw preceded checkpoint blockade; another followed its first cycle at week 3. The CDR3 contains 14 residues. From germline, CDR1 is SEHNR and CDR2 FQNEAQ (reference sequence). The germline V and J ends were trimmed by 8 bases and 2 bases, with 14 bases remaining between them. TCRdb's table, derived via immunoSEQ multiplex PCR, lists solely in-frame clones and lacks some. The profile shows over 10,000 clones, roughly 89% of them singletons.

This specimen was blood, taken from a patient treated with checkpoint blockade. This clonotype was sampled from a human donor with melanoma. J is TRBJ2-3 and V is TRBV7-9, with a tentative D call TRBD1 (5 bases). CDR3 nucleotide sequence: TGTGCCAGCGCTACAGGCAGAAACACAGATACGCAGTATTTT. Protein product: CASATGRNTDTQYF.